The next 32 T cell receptor beta chains were all read from a single sample in a study of Ad26.COV2.S vaccination and SARS-CoV-2 variants. Only in-frame clones appear in the TCRdb table, and some are missing; sequencing was by immunoSEQ multiplex PCR. The data contain 350,000 to 400,000 clones, around 85% of them singletons. Stated treatment: some 20 received Ad26.COV2.S at low or high dose, single or two shots; a few received placebo; per-sample allocation not given. At day 63 after the first vaccine or placebo injection, samples were drawn. The material sequenced was peripheral blood, taken in a trial of Ad26.COV2.S vaccine versus placebo. The receptor set was obtained from a person between 18 and 59 years old who received the Ad26.COV2.S COVID-19 vaccine or a placebo.

The V call is TRBV7-9, the J call TRBJ1-3; the D is unclear. The ends were cut back, 2 bases at V and 3 bases at J, with 2 bases in the middle. Looked up from germline, CDR1 is SEHNR and CDR2 is FQNEAQ (reference sequence). The CDR3 consists of 12 residues. The CDR3 reads CASSLHGNTIYF. Here the CDR3 DNA reads TGTGCCAGCAGCTTACATGGAAACACCATATATTTT.

In nucleotides, the CDR3 is TGTGCCAGTAGTATAGGGCTAGCCTACGAGCAGTACTTC. Protein: CASSIGLAYEQYF. This chain links TRBV19 with TRBJ2-7; D is ambiguous. Germline V gene lookup returns CDR1 LNHDA and CDR2 SQIVND (reference sequence). Trimming took 1 base from V and 2 from J, leaving 6 bases between them. There are 13 residues in the CDR3.

The rearrangement joins TRBV4-1 to TRBJ1-1; D is perhaps TRBD1 (5 bases). V shed 2 bases and J shed 7 bases, with 20 bases lying between them. CDR3 size: 16 residues. The germline CDR1 and CDR2 sequences are MGHRA and YSYEKL. CDR3 protein: CASSQPGTSRGLEAFF. The CDR3 DNA reads as TGCGCCAGCAGCCAACCCGGGACCTCCCGTGGGCTTGAAGCTTTCTTT.

Details on this clone: The same CDR3 also results from other DNA sequences found in this sample. The chain couples TRBV5-1 to TRBJ1-3; 7 bases line up with TRBD1. Germline CDR1 reads SGHRS; CDR2 reads YFSETQ. V lost 4 bases and J lost 2; bases outside the gene matches: 3. CDR3 length: 14 residues. The CDR3 is CASSPGQPGNTIYF. The CDR3 DNA is TGCGCCAGCAGCCCGGGACAGCCTGGAAACACCATATATTTT. Full variable domain (missing parts from reference TRBV5-1 and TRBJ1-3): KAGVTQTPRYLIKTRGQQVTLSCSPISGHRSVSWYQQTPGQGLQFLFEYFSETQRNKGNFPGRFSGRQFSNSRSEMNVSTLELGDSALYLCASSPGQPGNTIYFGEGSWLTVV.

The chain uses TRBV5-1 and TRBJ2-5; TRBD1 might be the D (7 bases). The V and J ends lost 0 bases and 5 bases respectively, with 14 bases between them. The CDR3 covers 15 residues. Germline CDR1 is SGHRS and CDR2 is YFSETQ. The CDR3 sequence is CASSLGTGGGETQYF. The CDR3 DNA sequence: TGCGCCAGCAGCTTGGGGACAGGTGGAGGGGAGACCCAGTACTTC.

The chain combines TRBV29-1 with TRBJ1-1; D is unclear. The CDR3 is 10 amino acids. Germline CDR1 is SQVTM and CDR2 is ANQGSEA. Trimming took off 4 bases at V and 5 bases at J, with 5 bases between the two ends. The CDR3 is CSVGETEAFF. In DNA, the CDR3 is TGCAGCGTTGGGGAGACTGAAGCTTTCTTT. Variable domain in full (rest from reference TRBV29-1 and TRBJ1-1): SAVISQKPSRDICQRGTSLTIQCQVDSQVTMMFWYRQQPGQSLTLIATANQGSEATYESGFVIDKFPISRPNLTFSTLTVSNMSPEDSSIYLCSVGETEAFFGQGTRLTVV.

This clone has a single count. The CDR3 bases are TGTGCCAGCAGGAAAGGGGGCTATAATTCACCCCTCCACTTT. Amino acid sequence: CASRKGGYNSPLHF. The chain joins TRBV6-5 to TRBJ1-6; possible D gene TRBD1, 6 bases. Germline V lookup: CDR1 MNHEY, CDR2 SVGAGI. V lost 6 bases and J 3 bases, leaving 9 bases between the germline ends. This CDR3 contains 14 residues.

This chain connects TRBV6-6 to TRBJ1-3; D ambiguous. Trimming removed 2 bases from V and 0 bases from J, with 8 bases in between. This CDR3 has 15 residues. Germline CDR1 reads MNHNY; CDR2 reads SVGAGI (reference sequence). The CDR3 bases are TGTGCCAGCAGTTACACTGGAAGCTCTGGAAACACCATATATTTT. It translates to CASSYTGSSGNTIYF.

The genes are TRBV2 and TRBJ2-2; D is ambiguous. The germline gives CDR1 SNHLY, CDR2 FYNNEI. The CDR3 is made up of 13 amino acids. The V end was cut by 2 bases, the J end by 0 bases, with 1 base between. As DNA, the CDR3 is TGTGCCAGCAGTGAAACGAACACCGGGGAGCTGTTTTTT. It codes for CASSETNTGELFF.

The chain employs TRBV2 and TRBJ2-2; 7 positions match TRBD1. Germline V gene data show CDR1 as SNHLY and CDR2 as FYNNEI. The CDR3 is made up of 15 amino acids. Trimming removed 3 bases from V and 7 bases from J; junction bases left unmatched: 8. CDR3 sequence: CASSDRQGRNGELFF. In nucleotides, the CDR3 is TGTGCCAGCAGTGACAGACAGGGAAGGAACGGGGAGCTGTTTTTT.

This sequence joins TRBV18 and TRBJ2-7, with D perhaps being TRBD1 or TRBD2 (7 bases each). The CDR3 has 14 residues. Deletions cut 3 bases from V and 3 bases from J, with 12 bases between. Germline V CDR1 and CDR2: KGHSH, LQKENI. CDR3 residues: CASSPRGTDYEQYF. For the CDR3, the DNA is TGTGCCAGCTCACCGCGGGGGACAGACTACGAGCAGTACTTC.

This clone was recorded a few times. The V and J genes are TRBV7-9 and TRBJ1-2; D unclear. Trimming took off 3 bases at V and 7 bases at J, with 9 bases between the two ends. The CDR3 contains 12 residues. CDR1 SEHNR and CDR2 FQNEAQ come from the germline V gene (reference sequence). This CDR3 is CASSLENIGYTF. CDR3 nucleotide sequence: TGTGCCAGCAGCTTGGAAAATATTGGCTACACCTTC.

This clone was found once. The V call is TRBV2, the J call TRBJ2-2, with D perhaps TRBD1 (6 bases). This CDR3 has 14 amino acids. Germline V gives CDR1 SNHLY, CDR2 FYNNEI. Trimming removed 7 bases from V and 1 base from J, with 10 bases in between. DNA for the CDR3: TGTGCCAGCACATGGACAGTGAACACCGGGGAGCTGTTTTTT. This translates into CASTWTVNTGELFF.

V gene TRBV27 combines with J gene TRBJ1-1; no definite D call. The CDR3 spans 11 residues. With 5 bases removed from V and 11 bases from J, the gap between germline ends came to 12 bases. Per the germline V gene, CDR1 is MNHEY and CDR2 is SMNVEV (reference sequence). The CDR3 region is CASSMGGRAFF. CDR3 nucleotides: TGTGCCAGCAGTATGGGAGGAAGGGCTTTCTTT.

The chain joins TRBV2 to TRBJ1-1; perhaps TRBD1 as D (5 bases). The CDR3 has 14 amino acids. V gave up 6 bases and J gave up 3 bases, with 14 bases separating them. Germline V lookup: CDR1 SNHLY, CDR2 FYNNEI. CDR3 residues: CASSKLKGDTEAFF. The CDR3 nucleotides are TGTGCCAGCAGCAAATTAAAAGGGGACACTGAAGCTTTCTTT.

The chain joins TRBV9 to TRBJ2-7; 7 bases agree with TRBD2. J lost 1 base, V lost 4 bases, and 5 bases had no gene match. The CDR3 runs 14 residues. Per the germline V gene, CDR1 is SGDLS and CDR2 is YYNGEE. CDR3: CASSPGLSSYEQYF. CDR3 coding DNA: TGTGCCAGCAGCCCGGGACTATCTTCCTACGAGCAGTACTTC.

CDR3 in DNA: TGTGCCAGTAGTGTTCTAGCGGGGGGAACCGGGGAGCTGTTTTTT. Its translation: CASSVLAGGTGELFF. The genes are TRBV19 and TRBJ2-2, with 11 nucleotides matching TRBD2. Germline V CDR1 and CDR2: LNHDA, SQIVND (reference sequence). The CDR3 sequence is 15 residues long. The J segment lost 5 bases and the V segment lost 5 bases, leaving 4 bases of the junction unmatched. Complete variable domain (other parts from reference TRBV19 and TRBJ2-2): DGGITQSPKYLFRKEGQNVTLSCEQNLNHDAMYWYRQDPGQGLRLIYYSQIVNDFQKGDIAEGYSVSREKKESFPLTVTSAQKNPTAFYLCASSVLAGGTGELFFGEGSRLTVL.

This chain's CDR3 is CSVVGSRELETQYF. In nucleotides, the CDR3 is TGCAGCGTTGTTGGCAGCAGGGAGTTGGAGACCCAGTACTTC. The rearrangement uses TRBV29-1 and TRBJ2-5; D could derive from TRBD1 or TRBD2 (5 bases each). Trimming left V 4 bases short and J 5 bases short, with 17 bases between. This CDR3 spans 14 amino acids. Germline V CDR1 and CDR2: SQVTM, ANQGSEA.

The V gene is TRBV19, the J gene TRBJ1-2; 8 bases agree with TRBD1. Germline V gene data show CDR1 as LNHDA and CDR2 as SQIVND (reference sequence). The CDR3 covers 12 residues. V was pared by 7 bases and J by 4 bases, with 2 bases of the junction left unmatched. The CDR3 region has the DNA TGTGCCAGTATTGGGACAGGCTATGGCTACACCTTC. This gives the protein CASIGTGYGYTF.

This chain joins TRBV15 and TRBJ2-1; maybe TRBD1 (5 bases). The CDR3 sequence is 16 residues long. CDR1 is LNHNV, CDR2 YYDKDF, per germline (reference sequence). V was pared by 0 bases and J by 4 bases, with 13 bases between. CDR3 DNA: TGTGCCACCAGCAGAGAACCCAGGGCCGTATACAATGAGCAGTTCTTC. This gives the protein CATSREPRAVYNEQFF.

V usage is TRBV6-2 or TRBV6-3 and J usage is TRBJ1-5; tentatively, D is TRBD1 (5 bases). V lost 3 bases, J lost 4 bases, and 22 bases lay in between. The CDR3 is made up of 18 amino acids. Germline V gene sequence: CDR1 MNHEY, CDR2 SVGEGT. In DNA form, the CDR3 reads TGTGCCAGCAGTTATGGGGTCATCGGGGCAGGGAGGAATCAGCCCCAGCATTTT. Amino acid sequence: CASSYGVIGAGRNQPQHF.

This clone was observed once. The chain joins TRBV27 to TRBJ1-4; a possible D gene is TRBD1 (6 bases). The CDR3 covers 16 residues. The germline V gene has CDR1 MNHEY and CDR2 SMNVEV (reference sequence). V was pared by 8 bases and J by 0 bases, with 16 bases between. CDR3 loop: CASCRAGAATNEKLFF. CDR3 bases: TGTGCCAGCTGTCGGGCGGGGGCCGCAACTAATGAAAAACTGTTTTTT.

The rearrangement links TRBV18 to TRBJ2-7, with TRBD2 as a possible D gene (5 bases). CDR1 KGHSH and CDR2 LQKENI come from the germline V gene. Trimming took off 3 bases at V and 6 bases at J, with 12 bases between the two ends. There are 13 residues in the CDR3. The CDR3 DNA follows: TGTGCCAGCTCACCGGACTGGAACTCCGAGCAGTACTTC. It translates to CASSPDWNSEQYF. The variable domain in full, completed from reference TRBV18 and TRBJ2-7, reads NAGVMQNPRHLVRRRGQEARLRCSPMKGHSHVYWYRQLPEEGLKFMVYLQKENIIDESGMPKERFSAEFPKEGPSILRIQQVVRGDSAAYFCASSPDWNSEQYFGPGTRLTVT.

This chain links TRBV18 with TRBJ2-1, with a possible D match to TRBD1 (6 bases). Germline V gene sequence: CDR1 KGHSH, CDR2 LQKENI. V was pared by 6 bases and J by 4 bases, with 28 bases between. The CDR3 length is 19 residues. CDR3 residues: CASSTLEPFTGTTYNEQFF. The CDR3, as DNA: TGTGCCAGCTCGACACTCGAGCCCTTTACCGGGACAACGTACAATGAGCAGTTCTTC.

The V gene is TRBV4-1, the J gene TRBJ2-1; D is undetermined. The germline gives CDR1 MGHRA, CDR2 YSYEKL. The CDR3 is made up of 13 amino acids. V lost 1 base and J lost 7, with 8 bases in between. CDR3 loop: CASSQAVWNEQFF. For the CDR3, the DNA is TGCGCCAGCAGCCAAGCCGTTTGGAATGAGCAGTTCTTC.

The chain joins TRBV5-4 to TRBJ1-2, with D uncertain. Germline CDR1 reads SGHNT; CDR2 reads YYREEE (reference sequence). Trimming pared 2 bases from V and 3 bases from J, leaving 14 bases between. The length of the CDR3 is 15 residues. This chain's CDR3 is CASSFGEGNYYGYTF. The CDR3 nucleotides are TGTGCCAGCAGCTTCGGGGAGGGAAACTACTATGGCTACACCTTC.

This chain uses TRBV18 with TRBJ2-1; 8 bases are a match to TRBD2. The CDR3 spans 14 residues. Unmatched junction bases numbered 8, after V lost 3 bases and J lost 10 bases. Germline assignment: CDR1 KGHSH and CDR2 LQKENI. The CDR3 region is CASSPWTSPWEQFF. The DNA for the CDR3 is TGTGCCAGCTCACCCTGGACTAGCCCTTGGGAGCAGTTCTTC.

V gene TRBV4-2 combines with J gene TRBJ1-5; D is undetermined. The CDR3 extends over 14 amino acids. Trimming shortened V by 3 bases and J by 4 bases, and 10 bases separated the two germline ends. Germline V lookup: CDR1 LGHNA, CDR2 YNFKEQ. The CDR3 loop is CASSQRTGNQPQHF. In nucleotides, the CDR3 is TGTGCCAGCAGCCAGAGGACTGGGAATCAGCCCCAGCATTTT.

The chain combines TRBV6-1 with TRBJ1-2; D is unresolved. Germline V gene lookup returns CDR1 MNHNS and CDR2 SASEGT. The CDR3 sequence is 15 residues long. V lost 1 base and J lost 3, with 12 bases in between. The CDR3 DNA sequence: TGTGCCAGCAGTGAAGGGGCAGCGAAATACTATGGCTACACCTTC. This codes for CASSEGAAKYYGYTF.

This chain links TRBV6-5 with TRBJ1-1; D unclear. The germline V and J ends were trimmed by 6 bases and 7 bases, with 12 bases remaining between them. Germline assignment: CDR1 MNHEY and CDR2 SVGAGI. This CDR3 region has 12 residues. The CDR3 region is CASSLAGDEAFF. CDR3 DNA sequence: TGTGCCAGCAGCTTGGCCGGGGATGAAGCTTTCTTT.

V usage is TRBV4-1 and J usage is TRBJ1-1; no reliable D call. Germline values: CDR1 MGHRA, CDR2 YSYEKL. The CDR3 length is 13 residues. V dropped 4 bases and J dropped 5 bases, with 11 bases sitting between them. The CDR3 DNA sequence: TGCGCCAGCAGCCCCTCGGGGAGGACTGAAGCTTTCTTT. It encodes CASSPSGRTEAFF.

The chain uses TRBV5-1 and TRBJ2-5; 7 positions match TRBD2. The CDR3 has 15 amino acids. The V gene end was trimmed by 0 bases and the J gene end by 5 bases; junction bases not matched to a gene: 7. Germline V lookup: CDR1 SGHRS, CDR2 YFSETQ. The CDR3 loop is CASSLEATSLETQYF. For the CDR3, the DNA is TGCGCCAGCAGCTTGGAAGCGACTAGCCTGGAGACCCAGTACTTC.